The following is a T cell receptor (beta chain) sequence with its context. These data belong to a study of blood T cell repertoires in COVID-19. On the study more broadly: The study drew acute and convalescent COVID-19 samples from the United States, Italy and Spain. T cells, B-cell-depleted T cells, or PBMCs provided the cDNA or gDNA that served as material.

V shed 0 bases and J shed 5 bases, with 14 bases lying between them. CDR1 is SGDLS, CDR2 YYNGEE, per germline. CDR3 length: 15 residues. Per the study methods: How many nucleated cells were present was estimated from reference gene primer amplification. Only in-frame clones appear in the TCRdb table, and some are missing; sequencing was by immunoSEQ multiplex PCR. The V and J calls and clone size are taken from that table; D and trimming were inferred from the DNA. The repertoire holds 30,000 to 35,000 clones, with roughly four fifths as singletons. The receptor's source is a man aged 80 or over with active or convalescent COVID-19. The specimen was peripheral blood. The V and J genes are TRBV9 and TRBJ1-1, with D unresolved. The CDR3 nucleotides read TGTGCCAGCAGCGTAGGAGGGCCACGTAGGACTGAAGCTTTCTTT. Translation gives CASSVGGPRRTEAFF.